This T cell receptor (beta chain) was documented in a study of PD-L1 blockade in urothelial cancer. Whole-study context: Reported median T cell count for blood samples was roughly 140,000.

Broader study findings: TCR clonality was measured in pretreatment peripheral blood. Clonality below the median predicted better survival.

In the case of this clone: Antigen specificity is unknown.

CDR1 is SEHNR, CDR2 FQNEAQ, per germline (reference sequence). The V segment lost 3 bases and the J segment 11 bases; nucleotides outside the gene matches: 7. CDR3 length: 13 amino acids. Here immunoSEQ multiplex PCR was the method, and the copy in TCRdb shows in-frame clones only, minus some. In the table there are tens of thousands of clones, about nine tenths of which are singletons. Specified time point: peripheral blood 6 weeks after treatment start. This sample comprised PBMCs, obtained around atezolizumab (anti-PD-L1) treatment. The V call is TRBV7-9, the J call TRBJ2-7; 10 bases align to TRBD2. This TCR was sampled from a man aged 60 to 69 with urothelial cancer. CDR3 region: CASSLTSGLVEYF. Here the CDR3 DNA reads TGTGCCAGCAGCTTGACTAGCGGGTTGGTCGAGTACTTC.